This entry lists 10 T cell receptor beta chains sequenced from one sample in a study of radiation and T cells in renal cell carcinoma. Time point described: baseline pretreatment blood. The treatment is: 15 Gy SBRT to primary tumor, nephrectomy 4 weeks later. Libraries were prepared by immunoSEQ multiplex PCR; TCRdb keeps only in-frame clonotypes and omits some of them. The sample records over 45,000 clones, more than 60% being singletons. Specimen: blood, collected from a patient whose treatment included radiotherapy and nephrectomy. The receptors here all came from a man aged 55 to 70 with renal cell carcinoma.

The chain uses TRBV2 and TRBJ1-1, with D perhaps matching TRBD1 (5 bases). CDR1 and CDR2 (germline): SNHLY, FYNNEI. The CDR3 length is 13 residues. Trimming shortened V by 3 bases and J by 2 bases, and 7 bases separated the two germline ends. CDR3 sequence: CASSDQGNTEAFF. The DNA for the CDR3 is TGTGCCAGCAGTGACCAGGGAAACACTGAAGCTTTCTTT.

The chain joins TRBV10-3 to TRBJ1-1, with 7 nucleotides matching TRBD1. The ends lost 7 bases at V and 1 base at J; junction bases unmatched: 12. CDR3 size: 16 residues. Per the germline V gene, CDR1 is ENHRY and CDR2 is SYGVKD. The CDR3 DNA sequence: TGTGCCATCATCTCCGACAGGGCGTCCGCGAACACTGAAGCTTTCTTT. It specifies CAIISDRASANTEAFF.

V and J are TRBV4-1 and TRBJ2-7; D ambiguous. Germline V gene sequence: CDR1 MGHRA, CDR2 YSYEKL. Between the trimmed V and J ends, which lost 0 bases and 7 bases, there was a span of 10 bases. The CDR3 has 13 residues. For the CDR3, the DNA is TGCGCCAGCAGCCAAGAGACCATTGGAGAGCAGTACTTC. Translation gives CASSQETIGEQYF.

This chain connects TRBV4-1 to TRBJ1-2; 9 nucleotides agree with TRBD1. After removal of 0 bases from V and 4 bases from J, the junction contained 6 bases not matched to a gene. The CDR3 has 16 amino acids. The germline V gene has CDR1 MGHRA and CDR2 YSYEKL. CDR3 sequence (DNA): TGCGCCAGCAGCCAAGATTCGCCGGGACAGGGCTATGGCTACACCTTC. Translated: CASSQDSPGQGYGYTF.

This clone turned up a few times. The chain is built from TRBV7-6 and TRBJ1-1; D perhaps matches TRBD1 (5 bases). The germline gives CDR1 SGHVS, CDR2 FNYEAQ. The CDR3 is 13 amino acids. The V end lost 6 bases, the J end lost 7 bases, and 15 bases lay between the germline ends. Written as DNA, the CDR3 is TGTGCCAGCAGTGTAGCTGGGGGAGGTGAAGCTTTCTTT. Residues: CASSVAGGGEAFF.

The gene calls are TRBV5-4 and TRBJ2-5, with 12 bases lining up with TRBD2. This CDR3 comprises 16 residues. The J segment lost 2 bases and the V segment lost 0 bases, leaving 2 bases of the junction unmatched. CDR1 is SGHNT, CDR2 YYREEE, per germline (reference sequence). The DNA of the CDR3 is TGTGCCAGCAGCTTGGACCTAGCGGGGGGGCAAGAGACCCAGTACTTC. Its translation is CASSLDLAGGQETQYF. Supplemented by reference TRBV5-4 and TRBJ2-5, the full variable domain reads ETGVTQSPTHLIKTRGQQVTLRCSSQSGHNTVSWYQQALGQGPQFIFQYYREEENGRGNFPPRFSGLQFPNYSSELNVNALELDDSALYLCASSLDLAGGQETQYFGPGTRLLVL.

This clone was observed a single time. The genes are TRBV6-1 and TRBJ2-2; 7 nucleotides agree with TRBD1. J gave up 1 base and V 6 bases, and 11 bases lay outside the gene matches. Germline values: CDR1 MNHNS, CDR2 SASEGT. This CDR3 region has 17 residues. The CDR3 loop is CASSESRRQGNTGELFF. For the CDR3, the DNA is TGTGCCAGCAGCGAATCCCGACGACAGGGGAACACCGGGGAGCTGTTTTTT.

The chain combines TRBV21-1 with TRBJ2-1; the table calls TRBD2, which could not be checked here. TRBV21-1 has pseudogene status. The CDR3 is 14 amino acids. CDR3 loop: CASTGTSSDNEQFF. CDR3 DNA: TGTGCCAGCACCGGGACTAGCTCGGACAATGAGCAGTTCTTC.

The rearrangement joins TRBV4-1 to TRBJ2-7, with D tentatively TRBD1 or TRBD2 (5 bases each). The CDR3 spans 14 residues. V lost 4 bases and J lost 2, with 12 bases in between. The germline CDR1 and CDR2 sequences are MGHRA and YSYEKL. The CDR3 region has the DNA TGCGCCAGCAGCCTAGGGACGGATCCCTACGAGCAGTACTTC. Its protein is CASSLGTDPYEQYF.

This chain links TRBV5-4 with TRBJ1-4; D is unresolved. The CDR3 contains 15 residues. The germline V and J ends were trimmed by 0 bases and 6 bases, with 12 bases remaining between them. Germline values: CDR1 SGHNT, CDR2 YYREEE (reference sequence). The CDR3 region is CASSLGGLGDEKLFF. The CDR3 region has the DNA TGTGCCAGCAGCTTGGGAGGCCTAGGTGATGAAAAACTGTTTTTT. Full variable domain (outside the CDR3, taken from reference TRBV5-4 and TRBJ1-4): ETGVTQSPTHLIKTRGQQVTLRCSSQSGHNTVSWYQQALGQGPQFIFQYYREEENGRGNFPPRFSGLQFPNYSSELNVNALELDDSALYLCASSLGGLGDEKLFFGSGTQLSVL.